What follows are 25 T cell receptor beta chains derived from one specimen sequenced in a study of technical replicates of blood from several donors. Here immunoSEQ multiplex PCR was the method, and the copy in TCRdb shows in-frame clones only, minus some. The sample comprises around 93,000 clones, around 93% of which are singletons, and roughly 0.35% rests with the top ten. The sample was T cells isolated from PBMCs. Receptors were obtained from a human donor in good health.

Only one count was recorded for this clone. The J gene is TRBJ1-2, the V gene TRBV28; D is unclear. Germline lookup yields CDR1 MDHEN and CDR2 SYDVKM. The V end lost 2 bases, the J end lost 4 bases, and 11 bases lay between the germline ends. The CDR3 runs to 14 residues. CDR3 sequence (DNA): TGTGCCAGCAGTTTAGGGCAGATTATCTATGGCTACACCTTC. It yields the protein CASSLGQIIYGYTF.

The chain links TRBV2 to TRBJ2-7, with 10 bases that match TRBD1. CDR3 length: 13 residues. Germline values: CDR1 SNHLY, CDR2 FYNNEI. After removal of 8 bases from V and 7 bases from J, the junction contained 8 bases not matched to a gene. For the CDR3, the DNA is TGTGCCAGCGTAGGGACAGGGGTTCTGGAGCAGTACTTC. Protein sequence: CASVGTGVLEQYF.

This clone was seen once. The chain recombines TRBV4-1 with TRBJ1-4; TRBD1 matches 8 bases. J was trimmed by 8 bases and V by 1 base; bases with no gene match: 6. CDR1 and CDR2 (germline): MGHRA, YSYEKL. This CDR3 is 15 amino acids long. The CDR3 DNA follows: TGCGCCAGCAGCCAAGTAGGACAGGGAGTCGAAAAACTGTTTTTT. It translates to CASSQVGQGVEKLFF.

The V and J genes are TRBV19 and TRBJ2-3; no reliable D call. The CDR3 has 13 amino acids. Trimming shortened V by 6 bases and J by 0 bases, and 7 bases separated the two germline ends. In germline, CDR1 is LNHDA, CDR2 SQIVND (reference sequence). CDR3 residues: CASRGLSTDTQYF. The CDR3 bases are TGTGCCAGTAGGGGCCTTAGCACAGATACGCAGTATTTT.

The chain employs TRBV19 and TRBJ1-3; D perhaps matches TRBD1 (6 bases). V shed 5 bases and J shed 0 bases, with 14 bases lying between them. The CDR3 runs 16 residues. Germline V gene sequence: CDR1 LNHDA, CDR2 SQIVND (reference sequence). The DNA for the CDR3 is TGTGCCAGTAGTTTGACAGGATGGTACTCTGGAAACACCATATATTTT. Encoded protein: CASSLTGWYSGNTIYF.

V and J are TRBV18 and TRBJ2-1; TRBD2 aligns across 7 bases. CDR1 is KGHSH and CDR2 is LQKENI in the germline V gene. There are 15 residues in the CDR3. After removal of 5 bases from V and 5 bases from J, the junction contained 9 bases not matched to a gene. The CDR3 DNA is TGTGCCAGCTCATACCCAACTAGCGACAACAATGAGCAGTTCTTC. Its protein product is CASSYPTSDNNEQFF.

This clone was recorded only once. The rearrangement joins TRBV4-2 to TRBJ2-7; tentatively, D is TRBD2 (5 bases). V was shortened by 5 bases and J by 2 bases, with 13 bases between the two germline ends. The CDR3 is made up of 14 amino acids. Germline V lookup: CDR1 LGHNA, CDR2 YNFKEQ. CDR3 bases: TGTGCCAGCAGCGCTGGACTCGAAACCTACGAGCAGTACTTC. Translated, it gives CASSAGLETYEQYF.

This clone was detected a few times. Additional DNA sequences in this sample encode the identical CDR3. This chain connects TRBV30 to TRBJ2-7; D is perhaps TRBD1 (6 bases). The CDR3 runs to 11 residues. Trimming shortened V by 6 bases and J by 4 bases, and 10 bases separated the two germline ends. CDR1 is GTSNPN, CDR2 SVGIG, per germline (reference sequence). CDR3 coding DNA: TGTGCCTGTGGTCAGGGGTACGAGCAGTACTTC. This encodes CACGQGYEQYF.

The genes are TRBV7-3 and TRBJ2-1; 7 nucleotides align to TRBD2. The ends lost 0 bases at V and 6 bases at J; junction bases unmatched: 8. Germline assignment: CDR1 SGHTA and CDR2 FQGTGA. There are 16 residues in the CDR3. In DNA, the CDR3 is TGTGCCAGCAGCTTAACCGCGACTAGCTTCATCAATGAGCAGTTCTTC. Translation gives CASSLTATSFINEQFF.

V is TRBV5-1 and J is TRBJ2-1; 15 positions match TRBD2. Trimming took 7 bases from V and 0 from J; bases not matched to a gene: 5. The CDR3 is 17 residues long. Per germline, CDR1 SGHRS and CDR2 YFSETQ. CDR3 sequence reads: CASGGLAGGSSYNEQFF. DNA of the CDR3: TGCGCCAGCGGCGGACTAGCGGGAGGGAGCTCCTACAATGAGCAGTTCTTC.

This rearrangement joins TRBV9 to TRBJ2-3, with TRBD2 identical over 7 bases. Germline V lookup: CDR1 SGDLS, CDR2 YYNGEE. V shed 3 bases and J 2 bases; nucleotides not matched to a gene: 6. The CDR3 runs to 15 residues. The CDR3 loop reads CASSGGGSNTDTQYF. In DNA, the CDR3 is TGTGCCAGCAGCGGGGGGGGGAGCAACACAGATACGCAGTATTTT.

The chain employs TRBV6-1 and TRBJ1-5; D might be TRBD1 (5 bases). V shed 3 bases and J shed 6 bases, with 6 bases lying between them. The CDR3 covers 12 residues. Germline V gene data show CDR1 as MNHNS and CDR2 as SASEGT. The CDR3 DNA follows: TGTGCCAGCAGTGAGGGGGGTCAGCCCCAGCATTTT. Its protein is CASSEGGQPQHF.

The chain is built from TRBV15 and TRBJ1-3, with D possibly matching TRBD1 (5 bases). CDR3 length equals 13 residues. Germline CDR1 is LNHNV and CDR2 is YYDKDF (reference sequence). Trimming cost V 7 bases and J 7 bases, with 14 bases left between them. The CDR3 DNA reads as TGTGCCACCACCGGGGGGGTATCGAACACCATATATTTT. Encoded protein: CATTGGVSNTIYF.

The chain has TRBV2 and TRBJ2-5; a possible D gene is TRBD2 (5 bases). The CDR3 is 13 amino acids. Trimming removed 10 bases from V and 0 bases from J, with 12 bases in between. Germline CDR1 and CDR2: SNHLY and FYNNEI. The CDR3 nucleotides read TGTGCCATCAGGAGCGGAGACCAAGAGACCCAGTACTTC. Protein: CAIRSGDQETQYF.

The chain links TRBV9 to TRBJ1-5, with D uncertain. CDR1 is SGDLS, CDR2 YYNGEE, per germline. The CDR3 is 13 residues long. The germline V and J ends were trimmed by 0 bases and 4 bases, with 5 bases remaining between them. The DNA for the CDR3 is TGTGCCAGCAGCGTAGGGCAGAATCAGCCCCAGCATTTT. This sequence encodes CASSVGQNQPQHF.

This chain links TRBV29-1 with TRBJ1-2, with TRBD1 identical over 9 bases. With V trimmed by 6 bases and J by 8 bases, 10 bases remained unmatched. The CDR3 is 13 amino acids. Germline CDR1 and CDR2: SQVTM and ANQGSEA. The CDR3 protein is CSVGQGSREGYTF. The CDR3 DNA sequence: TGCAGCGTAGGACAGGGGAGCCGAGAAGGCTACACCTTC.

This clone was recorded only once. This rearrangement joins TRBV19 to TRBJ2-2, with 10 bases aligning to TRBD1. Germline lookup yields CDR1 LNHDA and CDR2 SQIVND (reference sequence). This CDR3 contains 15 residues. The trim removed 6 bases at V and 2 bases at J, leaving 3 bases unmatched. Here the CDR3 reads CASRRDRGNTGELFF. DNA of the CDR3: TGTGCCAGTAGAAGGGACAGGGGAAACACCGGGGAGCTGTTTTTT.

This clone was seen just once. The chain combines TRBV2 with TRBJ2-5; TRBD2 matches 8 bases. The length of the CDR3 is 16 residues. Germline V gene lookup returns CDR1 SNHLY and CDR2 FYNNEI. With 6 bases clipped from V and 1 base from J, the junction kept 10 bases outside the gene matches. CDR3 DNA: TGTGCCAGCAGGGGCCTCGCGGGAGGCCTCCAAGAGACCCAGTACTTC. This codes for CASRGLAGGLQETQYF. Drawing the rest from reference TRBV2 and TRBJ2-5, the complete variable domain is EPEVTQTPSHQVTQMGQEVILRCVPISNHLYFYWYRQILGQKVEFLVSFYNNEISEKSEIFDDQFSVERPDGSNFTLKIRSTKLEDSAMYFCASRGLAGGLQETQYFGPGTRLLVL.

The V gene is TRBV5-6, the J gene TRBJ2-5; 14 bases are shared with TRBD2. CDR3 length: 18 residues. The germline V gene has CDR1 SGHDT and CDR2 YYEEEE. The J segment lost 0 bases and the V segment lost 7 bases, leaving 11 bases of the junction unmatched. The CDR3 spells CASHSGTSGSWYQETQYF. The CDR3 DNA is TGTGCCAGCCATTCTGGGACTAGCGGGAGTTGGTACCAAGAGACCCAGTACTTC.

The chain uses TRBV30 and TRBJ1-5; D gene ambiguous. Trimming removed 0 bases from V and 2 bases from J, with 5 bases in between. Germline lookup yields CDR1 GTSNPN and CDR2 SVGIG (reference sequence). This CDR3 contains 13 residues. CDR3 sequence: CAWSVQGNQPQHF. Here the CDR3 DNA reads TGTGCCTGGAGTGTCCAGGGCAATCAGCCCCAGCATTTT.

This chain uses TRBV7-3 with TRBJ2-3; tentatively, D is TRBD2 (6 bases). Germline assignment: CDR1 SGHTA and CDR2 FQGTGA. Trimming shortened V by 2 bases and J by 6 bases, and 9 bases separated the two germline ends. CDR3 length equals 13 residues. In nucleotides, the CDR3 is TGTGCCAGCAGCTTACGGGGGATTGATACGCAGTATTTT. This sequence encodes CASSLRGIDTQYF.

This clone was seen a single time. This sequence joins TRBV19 and TRBJ2-7, with D possibly TRBD2 on 6 matching bases. CDR1 is LNHDA and CDR2 is SQIVND in the germline V gene (reference sequence). Trimming removed 3 bases at V and 3 bases at J, with 15 bases between. The CDR3 sequence is 15 residues long. Here the CDR3 reads CASSIGGAWGYEQYF. DNA for the CDR3: TGTGCCAGTAGTATTGGCGGGGCATGGGGCTACGAGCAGTACTTC.

The chain recombines TRBV5-6 with TRBJ2-7; D might be TRBD1 (6 bases). The V and J ends lost 5 bases and 3 bases respectively, with 15 bases between them. This CDR3 contains 14 residues. Germline CDR1 and CDR2: SGHDT and YYEEEE. The CDR3 sequence: CASRNLGQSYEQYF. The CDR3 DNA reads as TGTGCCAGCAGGAACCTAGGACAGAGCTACGAGCAGTACTTC.

This chain connects TRBV4-1 to TRBJ1-1; tentatively, D is TRBD1 (5 bases). The germline V and J ends were trimmed by 2 bases and 1 base, with 8 bases remaining between them. The CDR3 has 14 residues. From germline, CDR1 is MGHRA and CDR2 YSYEKL. CDR3 sequence (DNA): TGCGCCAGCAGCCAAAGGGGCAGGAACACTGAAGCTTTCTTT. Translating it yields CASSQRGRNTEAFF.

V and J are TRBV19 and TRBJ1-5; unclear D gene. From germline, CDR1 is LNHDA and CDR2 SQIVND (reference sequence). V was pared by 10 bases and J by 1 base, with 11 bases between. The CDR3 has 13 amino acids. The CDR3, as DNA: TGTGCCACTACTACGGTGAGCAATCAGCCCCAGCATTTT. Translating gives CATTTVSNQPQHF. Together with reference TRBV19 and TRBJ1-5, the CDR3 gives the full variable domain: DGGITQSPKYLFRKEGQNVTLSCEQNLNHDAMYWYRQDPGQGLRLIYYSQIVNDFQKGDIAEGYSVSREKKESFPLTVTSAQKNPTAFYLCATTTVSNQPQHFGDGTRLSIL.